The TCR beta chain under discussion was sequenced for a study of chronic HIV infection and antiretroviral therapy (dated by TCRdb to the mid-2010s). A remark on this clonotype: What antigen it recognizes has not been identified. Qualities for individual bases were not recorded, and no much larger clone is one base off.

Trimming takes 10 bases from V and 4 bases from J, and the germline ends sit 17 bases apart. In the germline V gene, CDR1 corresponds to MDHEN and CDR2 to SYDVKM. From the cysteine up to the phenylalanine, the CDR3 has a length of 14 residues. Solely the CDR3 DNA is kept, with 42 bases framed from the first base. Libraries were built with 5' RACE. The instrument given in TCRdb is Illumina MiSeq. Using fastp at Q25 and MiXCR, TCRdb reprocessed the public reads and kept productive beta chains. Rows merge per CDR3 protein into single entries with the most common DNA and genes. This sample is represented by about 48,000 distinct CDR3 sequences; 19% of them were singletons. Under 3.5% of the sample lies in the top ten.

Here the chain combines TRBV28 and TRBJ2-1; possibly the D gene is TRBD1, per 6 matching bases. The receptor's source is an adult who had HIV and had not received antiretroviral therapy, or was an uninfected healthy control (not recorded which). Material for sequencing was peripheral blood. The CDR3 sequence is CATSRQDFYNEQFF. In nucleotide form, the sequence is TGTGCCACCTCCCGACAGGACTTTTACAATGAGCAGTTCTTC.